This entry concerns a single T cell receptor (beta chain). TCR beta chains were sequenced at survey level with immunoSEQ. Profiling relied on immunoSEQ multiplex PCR, and the TCRdb table lists in-frame clones only, not all of them. The table includes 40,000 to 55,000 clones, 90% to 95% detected once. V was pared by 1 base and J by 10 bases, with 4 bases of the junction left unmatched. The germline V gene has CDR1 KGHSH and CDR2 LQKENI. The CDR3 contains 13 residues. Sequenced: PBMCs. The chain recombines TRBV18 with TRBJ2-3; 8 bases match TRBD1. The sequence derives from a man aged 35-49 years with rheumatoid arthritis. CDR3 region: CASSPLDREAQYF. The DNA for the CDR3 is TGTGCCAGCTCACCACTGGACAGGGAGGCGCAGTATTTT.